This passage covers 24 T cell receptor beta chains from one sample sequenced in a study of blood T cells in healthy people across ages. A sample-barcoded 5' primer and a J-beta primer mix were used in a second PCR of roughly 6 to 11 cycles. MiXCR was run by TCRdb on the 5' RACE reads, yielding one entry per CDR3 protein. The sample has about a million distinct CDR3 sequences; 35% to 40% are singletons. The specimen sequenced was blood. The receptors were sampled from a man younger than 30 in good health.

This clonotype has more than one count but fewer than ten. The chain recombines TRBV7-9 with TRBJ2-4; the match to TRBD1 covers 10 bases. V shed 6 bases and J 0 bases; nucleotides not matched to a gene: 5. The CDR3 has 16 residues. CDR1 and CDR2 (germline): SEHNR, FQNEAQ (reference sequence). The CDR3 DNA reads as TGTGCCAGCAGTACAGACAGGGGGCAAGCCAAAAACATTCAGTACTTC. Encoded protein: CASSTDRGQAKNIQYF.

The chain uses TRBV9 and TRBJ2-3, with a weak D call TRBD2 (6 bases). CDR3 size: 14 residues. V lost 0 bases and J lost 2, with 7 bases in between. The germline CDR1 and CDR2 sequences are SGDLS and YYNGEE. As DNA, the CDR3 is TGTGCCAGCAGCGTAGGGGGACTCACAGATACGCAGTATTTT. Its translation is CASSVGGLTDTQYF.

This clonotype has more than one count but fewer than ten. The chain recombines TRBV29-1 with TRBJ2-6; no definite D call. The germline V gene has CDR1 SQVTM and CDR2 ANQGSEA. V lost 5 bases, J lost 0 bases, and 5 bases lay in between. The CDR3 spans 13 residues. The CDR3 sequence: CSVTDSGANVLTF. CDR3 nucleotides: TGCAGCGTTACAGACTCTGGGGCCAACGTCCTGACTTTC.

Comment on this clonotype: Its ends do not fully match the called genes, so a read error is possible. V usage is TRBV7-2 and J usage is TRBJ2-3; D call uncertain. This CDR3 contains 11 residues. CDR1 SGHTA and CDR2 FQGNSA come from the germline V gene. CDR3 nucleotide sequence: TGTGTCAGCTCCCTTAAGGTTACGCAGTATTTT. Protein product: CVSSLKVTQYF.

The count of this clonotype is one. An end of the junction differs from the germline gene, which may be a read error. The V and J genes are TRBV12-3 or TRBV12-4 and TRBJ1-1; D gene ambiguous. The CDR3 has 14 residues. DNA for the CDR3: TGTGCCAGCATTTTAAAGGGTTCAGTCACTGAAGCTTTCTTT. It is translated as CASILKGSVTEAFF.

This clonotype occurred once. This may be a read error, as it is one base from a much larger clone. The genes are TRBV6-6 and TRBJ2-7; 11 nucleotides agree with TRBD2. Germline V gene data show CDR1 as MNHNY and CDR2 as SVGAGI (reference sequence). The CDR3 is 17 residues long. The ends lost 5 bases at V and 7 bases at J; junction bases unmatched: 16. The CDR3 nucleotides are TGTGCCAGCAGTACGACTGTGGTAGCGGGGGGGCTAAATGAGCAGTACTTC. The encoded protein is CASSTTVVAGGLNEQYF.

The chain employs TRBV29-1 and TRBJ2-3; D possibly matches TRBD1 or TRBD2 (5 bases each). The V gene lost 4 bases and the J gene lost 1 base, with 9 bases spanning the gap. CDR3 length: 13 residues. Germline V CDR1 and CDR2: SQVTM, ANQGSEA. The CDR3, as DNA: TGCAGCGTTGGGGGGTCTGGCACAGATACGCAGTATTTT. This translates into CSVGGSGTDTQYF.

J is TRBJ1-6 and V is TRBV5-5, with 10 bases that match TRBD1. CDR1 and CDR2 from the germline V gene are SGHKS and YYEKEE (reference sequence). This CDR3 is 17 amino acids long. V gave up 0 bases and J gave up 7 bases; unmatched junction bases: 7. The chain's CDR3 is CASSLDFRDRGNSPLHF. CDR3 nucleotide sequence: TGTGCCAGCAGCTTGGATTTTCGGGACAGGGGAAATTCACCCCTCCACTTT.

This clonotype has only a few counts. The chain uses TRBV9 and TRBJ2-1; 8 positions match TRBD2. This CDR3 comprises 15 residues. The germline CDR1 and CDR2 sequences are SGDLS and YYNGEE. J was trimmed by 9 bases and V by 4 bases; bases with no gene match: 12. The CDR3 DNA follows: TGTGCCAGCAGCTCCGGGACTAGTATTGCGTTTGAGCAGTTCTTC. Amino acid sequence: CASSSGTSIAFEQFF.

This clonotype was counted a few times. The chain recombines TRBV7-2 with TRBJ2-1, with D uncertain. V lost 1 base, J lost 13 bases, and 20 bases lay in between. CDR3 length: 15 amino acids. Germline CDR1 reads SGHTA; CDR2 reads FQGNSA. CDR3 sequence: CASSLEVTTYETQFF. CDR3 DNA sequence: TGTGCCAGCAGCTTAGAGGTTACAACCTACGAGACCCAGTTCTTC.

V usage is TRBV7-6 and J usage is TRBJ1-6; D not certain. Trimming cost V 0 bases and J 6 bases, with 15 bases left between them. The CDR3 contains 17 residues. Germline-derived CDR1 and CDR2 are SGHVS and FNYEAQ. The chain's CDR3 is CASSLAQRSSTNSPLHF. The CDR3 DNA follows: TGTGCCAGCAGCTTAGCGCAAAGATCCAGCACTAATTCACCCCTCCACTTT.

V gene TRBV29-1 combines with J gene TRBJ2-2, with D unclear. Germline V gives CDR1 SQVTM, CDR2 ANQGSEA. The CDR3 extends over 13 amino acids. V dropped 7 bases and J dropped 1 base, with 10 bases sitting between them. For the CDR3, the DNA is TGCAGCGCCCCAAATGGGAACACCGGGGAGCTGTTTTTT. It specifies CSAPNGNTGELFF.

This clonotype was counted ten times or more. The chain joins TRBV10-3 to TRBJ2-1; 12 nucleotides match TRBD2. The CDR3 covers 19 residues. Germline V gene lookup returns CDR1 ENHRY and CDR2 SYGVKD. V trimming: 0 bases; J trimming: 4 bases; junction bases outside the gene matches: 10. The chain's CDR3 is CAISESMATSGGDYNEQFF. The DNA for the CDR3 is TGTGCCATCAGTGAGTCGATGGCGACTAGCGGGGGAGATTACAATGAGCAGTTCTTC.

The chain uses TRBV9 and TRBJ2-1; 9 bases fit TRBD1. The J call is uncertain, as TRBJ2-7 better fits the DNA end. The CDR3 runs to 17 residues. Per the germline V gene, CDR1 is SGDLS and CDR2 is YYNGEE. The CDR3 nucleotides are TGTGCCAGCAGCGTGAAGGGGACAGGGCTTTCCTACAATGAGCAGTACTTC. Translation: CASSVKGTGLSYNEQYF.

V and J are TRBV7-2 and TRBJ1-4; the D is unclear. CDR1 and CDR2 (germline): SGHTA, FQGNSA. The CDR3 sequence is 14 residues long. Deletions cut 3 bases from V and 4 bases from J, with 9 bases between. The CDR3 loop is CASSLERSNEKLFF. CDR3 nucleotide sequence: TGTGCCAGCAGCTTGGAAAGGAGTAATGAAAAACTGTTTTTT.

The chain's CDR3 is CASSPWGRGTTIYNEQFF. The CDR3 region has the DNA TGTGCCAGCAGCCCATGGGGACGGGGGACGACGATCTACAATGAGCAGTTCTTC. The chain links TRBV11-2 to TRBJ2-1, with D perhaps TRBD2 (6 bases). This CDR3 spans 18 amino acids. Germline CDR1 is SGHAT and CDR2 is FQNNGV. Trimming shortened V by 5 bases and J by 3 bases, and 23 bases separated the two germline ends.

The chain links TRBV3-1 to TRBJ1-2; D unresolved. This CDR3 is built from 14 residues. Germline V gives CDR1 LGHDT, CDR2 YNNKEL (reference sequence). V was clipped by 1 base and J by 4 bases, with 10 bases between them. CDR3 amino acids: CASSQVVDSYGYTF. In DNA, the CDR3 is TGTGCCAGCAGCCAAGTGGTGGACTCCTATGGCTACACCTTC.

This clonotype was picked up a small number of times. The chain recombines TRBV10-3 with TRBJ1-2, with D possibly TRBD1 on 5 matching bases. This CDR3 contains 14 residues. With 0 bases removed from V and 4 bases from J, the gap between germline ends came to 9 bases. The germline gives CDR1 ENHRY, CDR2 SYGVKD. DNA for the CDR3: TGTGCCATCAGTGAGTCTGGGGACCTCTATGGCTACACCTTC. Its protein is CAISESGDLYGYTF.

The chain couples TRBV4-2 to TRBJ2-1, with D perhaps matching TRBD2 (5 bases). Germline V gives CDR1 LGHNA, CDR2 YNFKEQ. V dropped 4 bases and J dropped 0 bases, with 16 bases sitting between them. This CDR3 contains 17 residues. The CDR3 is CASSPEGFVVSYNEQFF. The CDR3 nucleotides are TGTGCCAGCAGCCCAGAGGGTTTTGTAGTCTCCTACAATGAGCAGTTCTTC.

This clonotype was observed a handful of times. V usage is TRBV7-9 and J usage is TRBJ2-7; the D call may be TRBD1 or TRBD2 (5 bases each). Germline V lookup: CDR1 SEHNR, CDR2 FQNEAQ (reference sequence). V was pared by 3 bases and J by 3 bases, with 12 bases between. The CDR3 has 14 residues. CDR3 region: CASSFKGPNYEQYF. The CDR3 nucleotides are TGTGCCAGCAGCTTCAAGGGACCGAACTACGAGCAGTACTTC. Full variable domain (outside the CDR3, taken from reference TRBV7-9 and TRBJ2-7): DTGVSQNPRHKITKRGQNVTFRCDPISEHNRLYWYRQTLGQGPEFLTYFQNEAQLEKSRLLSDRFSAERPKGSFSTLEIQRTEQGDSAMYLCASSFKGPNYEQYFGPGTRLTVT.

The chain carries TRBV20-1 and TRBJ2-4; TRBD1 is a possible D gene (5 bases). The J call is uncertain, as TRBJ2-7 better fits the DNA end. The CDR3 covers 12 residues. Germline V lookup: CDR1 DFQATT, CDR2 SNEGSKA (reference sequence). CDR3 residues: CSARIDSDEQYF. CDR3 coding DNA: TGCAGTGCTAGAATAGACAGCGACGAGCAGTACTTC.

The sample holds a few counts of this clonotype. The rearrangement joins TRBV4-3 to TRBJ1-2; D remains ambiguous. Germline V CDR1 and CDR2: LGHNA, YSLEER. With 0 bases removed from V and 8 bases from J, the gap between germline ends came to 10 bases. CDR3 length: 13 residues. The CDR3 coding sequence is TGCGCCAGCAGCCAAGACTATTTTGGAGGCTACACCTTC. Amino acid sequence: CASSQDYFGGYTF.

In its sample, this clonotype was seen a few times. The chain has TRBV9 and TRBJ1-4; 10 positions agree with TRBD1. The CDR3 extends over 15 amino acids. With 4 bases clipped from V and 7 bases from J, the junction kept 7 bases outside the gene matches. Germline V CDR1 and CDR2: SGDLS, YYNGEE. The CDR3 DNA reads as TGTGCCAGCAGCCCTCGGGACAGGGGAGGTGAAAAACTGTTTTTT. Translation: CASSPRDRGGEKLFF. The variable domain in full, with the rest retrieved from reference TRBV9 and TRBJ1-4, is DSGVTQTPKHLITATGQRVTLRCSPRSGDLSVYWYQQSLDQGLQFLIQYYNGEERAKGNILERFSAQQFPDLHSELNLSSLELGDSALYFCASSPRDRGGEKLFFGSGTQLSVL.

V and J are TRBV6-6 and TRBJ1-2; TRBD1 aligns across 10 bases. The CDR3 has 15 amino acids. The V segment lost 3 bases and the J segment 3 bases; nucleotides outside the gene matches: 4. Germline CDR1 and CDR2: MNHNY and SVGAGI (reference sequence). The CDR3 sequence is CASSYGGTGDYGYTF. CDR3 sequence (DNA): TGTGCCAGCAGTTATGGAGGGACAGGGGACTATGGCTACACCTTC.